This T cell receptor (beta chain) is from a study of response to subunit inactivated influenza vaccine. General observations from the study: Few new T cells, the authors suggested, are recruited by each seasonal influenza vaccination.

TCRdb used MiXCR to reprocess the RT-PCR reads, holding one entry per CDR3 protein. This table holds more than 400,000 distinct CDR3 sequences, approximately 11% found once. This clonotype has a handful of counts. Its cognate antigen is unknown. The J segment lost 4 bases and the V segment lost 6 bases, leaving 13 bases of the junction unmatched. Per the germline V gene, CDR1 is DFQATT and CDR2 is SNEGSKA (reference sequence). The CDR3 length is 16 residues. This TCR was recovered from a man aged 45-65 years who received an inactivated influenza vaccine. This specimen was PBMCs from blood, taken about 40 days after vaccination. V gene TRBV20-1 combines with J gene TRBJ2-7; 12 bases line up with TRBD1. The CDR3: CSATNRDRGLSYEQYF. The DNA for the CDR3 is TGCAGTGCCACGAACCGGGACAGGGGGCTGTCGTACGAGCAGTACTTC.